This paragraph covers one TCR beta chain sequence. Its binding antigen is unknown. Base qualities were left out, and no much larger clone turns up one base away. The data belong to a study of blood T cell repertoires in COVID-19 (dated by TCRdb to 2018 to 2021). Some background on the complete study: Collaborator samples came from the United States, Italy and Spain and covered acute and convalescent phases of COVID-19. The prospective study material was composed of cDNA or gDNA derived from T cells, B-cell-depleted T cells, or PBMCs. Subjects who had been exposed to COVID-19, were actively infected with it, or had recovered from it provided the deeply sampled blood TCRbeta repertoires that made up the dataset. The repertoires were released in a freely available public database meant as a resource for research on the immune response to SARS-CoV-2. Samples came from the ongoing ImmuneRACE study (first 160 participants) plus 1,254 subjects from 6 global collaborators. The sample metadata nearly always contained a de-identified subject ID, COVID-19 status, age in years and sex. Where available, HLA class I and class II types were taken from metadata supplied by the sample provider and were not determined by assay-based typing.

The CDR3 spans 16 residues, from the cysteine through the phenylalanine. Only the CDR3 DNA stays, 48 bases, in frame from base 1. Via the germline V gene, CDR1 is SNHLY and CDR2 FYNNEI. Here V drops 5 bases and J drops 3 bases, and the junction holds 8 bases not matched to any gene. What the work shows at the level of the full study, not this receptor alone: The amount of clinical and demographic metadata varied by source and participant and was provided uncurated.

The immunoSEQ Assay, a bias-controlled multiplex PCR, was used to amplify TCRbeta CDR3 regions from genomic DNA. As for the authors' bioinformatics: The number of nucleated cells in each sample was estimated by amplification of reference gene primers within the assay. Sequence reads were collapsed and filtered to measure the absolute abundance of every unique TCRbeta CDR3 rearrangement. Productive Simpson clonality was computed per sample as the square root of Simpson's diversity index over productive rearrangements. This immuneACCESS table, as held by TCRdb, lists in-frame sequences with V and J called but not all clones. Of the missing ones, under half trace to an unresolved V gene in checked studies; the others have no known cause. D and trimming come from the DNA, and the V and J calls and clone size come from that table. Present in this sample are about 340,000 clones, 75% to 90% of which were seen just once. The ten largest clones take up around 6% of the sample.

At one collaborating source in Seattle, patients were enrolled during active infection and were followed longitudinally through the course of disease. Whole blood was collected in K2EDTA tubes by collaborating institutions according to the institutions' own protocols. Collaborator samples were shipped for TCRbeta analysis as frozen whole blood, isolated PBMCs, or DNA extracted from either sample type. Sequencing used peripheral blood. This clonotype originated in a woman aged 45-65 years with COVID-19, enrolled during active disease. The chain was built from TRBV2 and TRBJ2-7; 12 junctional bases match TRBD2. The DNA sequence follows: TGTGCCAGCAGTTCCAAGCCGGGACTAGCGGGCTACGAGCAGTACTTC. This gives the protein CASSSKPGLAGYEQYF.